This TCR beta chain was captured in a study of cytotoxic CD8 clonotypes in ibrutinib-treated CLL. Study in general: Approximately 25 partial and 2 complete responses; at median around 71 months, about 14 remitted, 12 progressed. Findings of the study overall: Sampling times, which were not matched between the groups, differed between sustained-remission patients and progressing patients.

The source of roughly 2 micrograms of genomic DNA for TCR beta libraries was cryopreserved PBMCs. The CDR3 is 14 amino acids. Trimming removed 0 bases from V and 13 bases from J, with 18 bases in between. Germline V gene sequence: CDR1 SGHAT, CDR2 FQNNGV. Of note for this clone: What it binds is unknown.

The repertoire was sequenced with immunoSEQ multiplex PCR; TCRdb's copy has only in-frame clones and lacks some. The sample records approximately 150,000 clones, around 77% being singletons. This sample comprised PBMCs, obtained after 12 months of ibrutinib treatment. This receptor was identified in a human donor with chronic lymphocytic leukemia. The rearrangement joins TRBV11-2 to TRBJ2-5; no clear D. The CDR3, as DNA: TGTGCCAGCAGCTTAGAGTCGGGTCTATTCGATCGGTACTTC. Encoded protein: CASSLESGLFDRYF. The whole variable domain, filled in from reference TRBV11-2 and TRBJ2-5, reads EAGVAQSPRYKIIEKRQSVAFWCNPISGHATLYWYQQILGQGPKLLIQFQNNGVVDDSQLPKDRFSAERLKGVDSTLKIQPAKLEDSAVYLCASSLESGLFDRYFGPGTRLLVL.